Presented here are 11 T cell receptor beta chains from one specimen sequenced in a study of blood T cell repertoires in COVID-19. The method was immunoSEQ multiplex PCR; TCRdb's version includes in-frame clones alone and lacks a portion of them. The sample has 220,000 or so clones, 88% seen once; the top ten hold approximately 15%. The specimen was PBMCs or T cells enriched from blood (not recorded which). The source of these receptors is a woman aged 45-65 years with acute COVID-19.

The chain couples TRBV2 to TRBJ1-6, with D possibly TRBD1 on 5 matching bases. The CDR3 extends over 14 amino acids. Germline CDR1 SNHLY, CDR2 FYNNEI. Trimming removed 5 bases from V and 1 base from J, with 6 bases in between. In DNA form, the CDR3 reads TGTGCCAGCAGTCCAGGGTCCTATAATTCACCCCTCCACTTT. Its translation is CASSPGSYNSPLHF.

This chain links TRBV27 with TRBJ2-3; no reliable D call. Trimming cost V 2 bases and J 1 base, with 7 bases left between them. The CDR3 runs 14 residues. Germline V CDR1 and CDR2: MNHEY, SMNVEV (reference sequence). The CDR3 DNA follows: TGTGCCAGCAGTTTAGTCCCTGGCACAGATACGCAGTATTTT. Encoded protein: CASSLVPGTDTQYF.

The rearrangement links TRBV19 to TRBJ2-7; 11 bases line up with TRBD2. The CDR3 has 15 residues. V was pared by 5 bases and J by 6 bases, with 9 bases of the junction left unmatched. Germline values: CDR1 LNHDA, CDR2 SQIVND (reference sequence). In DNA, the CDR3 is TGTGCCAGTAGTGTCGATCCGGGACTAGCGGCCGAGCAGTACTTC. Translation: CASSVDPGLAAEQYF.

CDR3 amino acids: CAWSGWQTYEQYF. DNA for the CDR3: TGTGCCTGGAGTGGGTGGCAGACCTACGAGCAGTACTTC. V is TRBV30 and J is TRBJ2-7; D call uncertain. Germline V CDR1 and CDR2: GTSNPN, SVGIG (reference sequence). The CDR3 consists of 13 residues. V was trimmed by 1 base and J by 2 bases, leaving 9 bases between them.

The CDR3 nucleotides read TGTGCCAGCAGCCGACAGCCTAATGAAAAACTGTTTTTT. Amino acids: CASSRQPNEKLFF. The genes are TRBV11-2 and TRBJ1-4; TRBD1 might be the D (5 bases). The V end lost 5 bases, the J end lost 3 bases, and 7 bases lay between the germline ends. Germline CDR1 SGHAT, CDR2 FQNNGV. The CDR3 extends over 13 amino acids. Full variable domain (remainder filled in from reference TRBV11-2 and TRBJ1-4): EAGVAQSPRYKIIEKRQSVAFWCNPISGHATLYWYQQILGQGPKLLIQFQNNGVVDDSQLPKDRFSAERLKGVDSTLKIQPAKLEDSAVYLCASSRQPNEKLFFGSGTQLSVL.

V gene TRBV7-9 combines with J gene TRBJ2-2, with D possibly being TRBD1 (6 bases). Trimming removed 11 bases from V and 3 bases from J, with 16 bases in between. Germline loops: CDR1 SEHNR, CDR2 FQNEAQ (reference sequence). This CDR3 comprises 14 residues. CDR3 sequence (DNA): TGTGCCCTGGGCGGACAGCTTGACACCGGGGAGCTGTTTTTT. Translating it yields CALGGQLDTGELFF.

The chain is built from TRBV7-3 and TRBJ2-3; 10 bases fit TRBD1. V shed 4 bases and J 0 bases; nucleotides not matched to a gene: 7. The CDR3 has 17 residues. Germline V gene lookup returns CDR1 SGHTA and CDR2 FQGTGA. CDR3 protein: CASSSGTGVTSTDTQYF. The CDR3 bases are TGTGCCAGCAGCTCCGGGACAGGGGTTACTAGCACAGATACGCAGTATTTT.

This clone turned up a few times. The chain recombines TRBV27 with TRBJ2-7; D gene ambiguous. The CDR3 has 13 residues. The germline CDR1 and CDR2 sequences are MNHEY and SMNVEV (reference sequence). The V end was cut by 5 bases, the J end by 3 bases, with 11 bases between. The CDR3: CASSPSTDYEQYF. CDR3 nucleotide sequence: TGTGCCAGCAGTCCGAGCACTGACTACGAGCAGTACTTC.

This chain joins TRBV7-9 and TRBJ2-1, with D perhaps matching TRBD2 (6 bases). The V end was cut by 1 base, the J end by 2 bases, with 15 bases between. The CDR3 spans 17 residues. Germline V lookup: CDR1 SEHNR, CDR2 FQNEAQ (reference sequence). CDR3 sequence: CASSLEAASVPYNEQFF. DNA of the CDR3: TGTGCCAGCAGCTTAGAGGCGGCTAGCGTGCCCTACAATGAGCAGTTCTTC.

The J gene is TRBJ2-4, the V gene TRBV9; TRBD2 might be the D (6 bases). The CDR3 is 15 residues long. CDR1 is SGDLS, CDR2 YYNGEE, per germline. The ends were cut back, 0 bases at V and 5 bases at J, with 12 bases in the middle. CDR3 coding DNA: TGTGCCAGCAGCGTAGGACTAGTTGCCCAAAACATTCAGTACTTC. The encoded protein is CASSVGLVAQNIQYF.

The chain is built from TRBV5-1 and TRBJ2-6; no clear D gene. The germline gives CDR1 SGHRS, CDR2 YFSETQ. The CDR3 is 15 amino acids. V lost 0 bases and J lost 0, with 4 bases in between. The CDR3 here is CASSLGASGANVLTF. The CDR3 coding sequence is TGCGCCAGCAGCTTGGGGGCCTCTGGGGCCAACGTCCTGACTTTC.